Described below is a single T cell receptor beta chain sequence and its context. Its antigen is not identified. Trimming took off 2 bases at V and 4 bases at J, with 7 bases between the two ends. Germline loops: CDR1 SGHAT, CDR2 FQNNGV. The CDR3 covers 13 residues. This sample stems from a study of T-cell reconstitution after alpha-beta-depleted transplantation in children. Findings and caveats of the study: Surviving recipient T cells and thymic progenitors produced the high day-60 TCRbeta diversity seen in some patients. At the one-year point after transplant, T-cell counts and TCRbeta diversity were found to come mostly from T cells that had been newly produced.

Unique molecular identifiers were incorporated during preparation of the TCRbeta library. Each CDR3 protein gets one entry after TCRdb re-called the PCR reads with MiXCR. The sample includes 610,000 or so distinct CDR3 sequences, over 20% seen only once; the top ten take 35% to 40%. The rearrangement uses TRBV11-2 and TRBJ2-3; perhaps TRBD2 as D (5 bases). The receptor comes from a boy under three years old with Wiskott-Aldrich syndrome, due to receive a stem cell transplant. The specimen comprised PBMCs, sampled before TCRalphabeta/CD19-depleted stem cell transplant. The CDR3 sequence: CASSLLAADTQYF. In DNA, the CDR3 is TGTGCCAGCAGCTTACTAGCAGCAGATACGCAGTATTTT.